This entry lists 25 T cell receptor beta chains sequenced from one sample in a study of CD8 T cells in ankylosing spondylitis. One entry per CDR3 protein results from TCRdb running MiXCR on the 5' RACE reads. The sample has approximately 130,000 distinct CDR3 sequences, about an eighth seen once. Input material: blood, either unsorted or a sorted T cell fraction (not recorded which). The receptors come from a female donor with ankylosing spondylitis or in good health (not recorded which).

This clonotype was counted at least ten times. V and J are TRBV5-1 and TRBJ1-1; a possible D gene is TRBD1 (5 bases). With 7 bases removed from V and 1 base from J, the gap between germline ends came to 14 bases. CDR3 size: 14 residues. Germline CDR1 and CDR2: SGHRS and YFSETQ. The CDR3 DNA follows: TGCGCCAGCTCTCAGGGAATAGGGAACACTGAAGCTTTCTTT. Amino acids: CASSQGIGNTEAFF.

This clonotype was picked up a small number of times. The genes are TRBV5-1 and TRBJ2-1; D is uncertain. Trimming removed 0 bases at V and 9 bases at J, with 7 bases between. Per the germline V gene, CDR1 is SGHRS and CDR2 is YFSETQ. This CDR3 spans 12 amino acids. The CDR3 DNA sequence: TGCGCCAGCAGCTTGGGTGTAACTGAGCAGTTCTTC. Translating it yields CASSLGVTEQFF. The whole variable domain, remainder taken from reference TRBV5-1 and TRBJ2-1, is KAGVTQTPRYLIKTRGQQVTLSCSPISGHRSVSWYQQTPGQGLQFLFEYFSETQRNKGNFPGRFSGRQFSNSRSEMNVSTLELGDSALYLCASSLGVTEQFFGPGTRLTVL.

This clonotype was seen at least ten times. This chain links TRBV18 with TRBJ1-2; D gene ambiguous. V was cut by 4 bases and J by 0 bases, with 12 bases left in between. The germline gives CDR1 KGHSH, CDR2 LQKENI. This CDR3 spans 15 amino acids. The CDR3 loop reads CASSLTEGANYGYTF. The CDR3 DNA follows: TGTGCCAGCTCACTCACGGAGGGAGCTAACTATGGCTACACCTTC.

V gene TRBV24-1 combines with J gene TRBJ2-1; weak D call: TRBD2 (6 bases). The length of the CDR3 is 15 residues. Germline values: CDR1 KGHDR, CDR2 SFDVKD. V was trimmed by 8 bases and J by 1 base, leaving 14 bases between them. The CDR3 region has the DNA TGTGCCACCATGGTTGGGGGGAGGTCCTACAATGAGCAGTTCTTC. As protein: CATMVGGRSYNEQFF.

This clonotype has ten or more counts. This chain links TRBV30 with TRBJ2-7, with D unclear. The V gene lost 5 bases and the J gene lost 3 bases, with 11 bases spanning the gap. Germline lookup yields CDR1 GTSNPN and CDR2 SVGIG (reference sequence). CDR3 length equals 12 residues. The DNA of the CDR3 is TGTGCCTGGGACCGCTCGGGCTACGAGCAGTACTTC. Translating it yields CAWDRSGYEQYF. The entire variable domain, with the rest obtained from reference TRBV30 and TRBJ2-7, is as follows: SQTIHQWPATLVQPVGSPLSLECTVEGTSNPNLYWYRQAAGRGLQLLFYSVGIGQISSEVPQNLSASRPQDRQFILSSKKLLLSDSGFYLCAWDRSGYEQYFGPGTRLTVT.

This clonotype was detected ten times or more. This sequence joins TRBV20-1 and TRBJ2-1; perhaps TRBD2 as D (5 bases). This CDR3 spans 15 amino acids. V lost 6 bases and J lost 0, with 15 bases in between. The V gene's germline CDR1 is DFQATT and CDR2 SNEGSKA (reference sequence). CDR3 DNA: TGCAGTGCCCGACGAGGGATGAGCTCCTACAATGAGCAGTTCTTC. Its protein is CSARRGMSSYNEQFF.

In this sample, this clonotype turned up many times. This chain uses TRBV5-1 with TRBJ2-3, with 10 bases matching TRBD2. In germline, CDR1 is SGHRS, CDR2 YFSETQ. The length of the CDR3 is 16 residues. J gave up 1 base and V 4 bases, and 6 bases lay outside the gene matches. The CDR3 spells CASSPGLAAGTDTQYF. DNA for the CDR3: TGCGCCAGCAGCCCCGGACTAGCGGCTGGCACAGATACGCAGTATTTT.

This clonotype has at least ten counts. The chain carries TRBV12-3 or TRBV12-4 and TRBJ2-7; 7 nucleotides line up with TRBD2. With V trimmed by 8 bases and J by 2 bases, 6 bases remained unmatched. This CDR3 comprises 13 residues. In DNA form, the CDR3 reads TGTGCCAGCTCGGGAGGCACCACCTACGAGCAGTACTTC. The encoded protein is CASSGGTTYEQYF.

This clonotype has only a few counts. CDR3 loop: CSAREEGRSTEAFF. Here the CDR3 DNA reads TGCAGTGCTAGAGAGGAGGGTCGGAGCACTGAAGCTTTCTTT. The chain joins TRBV20-1 to TRBJ1-1, with D uncertain. This CDR3 is built from 14 residues. Deletions cut 0 bases from V and 4 bases from J, with 12 bases between. Germline CDR1 and CDR2: DFQATT and SNEGSKA (reference sequence).

This clonotype was counted ten times or more. The rearrangement links TRBV15 to TRBJ2-2; D is ambiguous. The CDR3 totals 17 residues. Germline V gene sequence: CDR1 LNHNV, CDR2 YYDKDF (reference sequence). The germline V and J ends were trimmed by 0 bases and 6 bases, with 17 bases remaining between them. CDR3 nucleotides: TGTGCCACCAGCAGAGATAGGGCTTACTCTCATGCCGGGGAGCTGTTTTTT. Residues: CATSRDRAYSHAGELFF. The full variable domain, completed using reference TRBV15 and TRBJ2-2, is DAMVIQNPRYQVTQFGKPVTLSCSQTLNHNVMYWYQQKSSQAPKLLFHYYDKDFNNEADTPDNFQSRRPNTSFCFLDIRSPGLGDTAMYLCATSRDRAYSHAGELFFGEGSRLTVL.

The table lists this clonotype with many counts. CDR3 in amino acids: CASSLGRRRDTLGTDTQYF. Written as DNA, the CDR3 is TGTGCCAGCAGCTTAGGCCGCCGTAGGGACACCCTTGGCACAGATACGCAGTATTTT. The V gene is TRBV7-7, the J gene TRBJ2-3; D might be TRBD1 (6 bases). CDR3 length: 19 residues. Trimming stripped 1 base from V and 1 base from J, with 21 bases between. Germline V gives CDR1 SSHAT, CDR2 FNYEAQ (reference sequence).

This chain uses TRBV15 with TRBJ2-7, with D possibly matching TRBD1 (5 bases). Per germline, CDR1 LNHNV and CDR2 YYDKDF (reference sequence). V lost 3 bases and J lost 2, with 11 bases in between. This CDR3 comprises 14 residues. The CDR3 nucleotides read TGTGCCACCAGCAGGGATGACAGACCCTACGAGCAGTACTTC. It is translated as CATSRDDRPYEQYF.

This clonotype was seen a few times. This chain joins TRBV11-2 and TRBJ2-2; 9 bases match TRBD2. The CDR3 consists of 18 residues. Germline CDR1 reads SGHAT; CDR2 reads FQNNGV. The ends lost 2 bases at V and 5 bases at J; junction bases unmatched: 12. The CDR3 DNA is TGTGCCAGCAGCTTAAAGGGGCTAGCGGGAACTAATACCGGGGAGCTGTTTTTT. Residues: CASSLKGLAGTNTGELFF.

This clonotype was observed at least ten times. V usage is TRBV5-1 and J usage is TRBJ2-5; TRBD1 matches 7 bases. CDR3 size: 13 residues. The ends lost 4 bases at V and 5 bases at J; junction bases unmatched: 5. Germline values: CDR1 SGHRS, CDR2 YFSETQ. The CDR3 here is CASSKTGYETQYF. CDR3 DNA: TGCGCCAGCAGCAAGACAGGGTACGAGACCCAGTACTTC.

This clonotype was observed at least ten times. V and J are TRBV12-3 or TRBV12-4 and TRBJ1-1; D might be TRBD1 (5 bases). The V and J ends lost 6 bases and 2 bases respectively, with 10 bases between them. The CDR3 sequence is 13 residues long. This CDR3 is CASSLQGNTEAFF. The DNA for the CDR3 is TGTGCCAGCAGCCTTCAGGGAAACACTGAAGCTTTCTTT.

This clonotype was seen many times. The rearrangement uses TRBV29-1 and TRBJ2-3, with D maybe TRBD2 (6 bases). CDR3 length: 14 amino acids. Looked up from germline, CDR1 is SQVTM and CDR2 is ANQGSEA. Trimming left V 3 bases short and J 2 bases short, with 12 bases between. CDR3 DNA sequence: TGCAGCGTTGACCTTGCGGGACCCACAGATACGCAGTATTTT. This sequence encodes CSVDLAGPTDTQYF.

This clonotype was recorded a few times. The chain carries TRBV19 and TRBJ2-2; 8 bases match TRBD1. The trim removed 7 bases at V and 6 bases at J, leaving 7 bases unmatched. The CDR3 length is 14 residues. CDR1 is LNHDA and CDR2 is SQIVND in the germline V gene (reference sequence). The CDR3 DNA follows: TGTGCCAGTAAAAGGACAGGGTCAGCCGGGGAGCTGTTTTTT. Its translation is CASKRTGSAGELFF.

The chain employs TRBV7-9 and TRBJ1-4; TRBD1 aligns across 8 bases. Trimming took 5 bases from V and 6 from J; bases not matched to a gene: 5. CDR1 and CDR2 from the germline V gene are SEHNR and FQNEAQ (reference sequence). The CDR3 sequence is 14 residues long. CDR3 nucleotides: TGTGCCAGCAGCCGACAGGGGACTTATGAAAAACTGTTTTTT. Translated, it gives CASSRQGTYEKLFF.

This clonotype came up many times. This chain connects TRBV2 to TRBJ1-2, with D tentatively TRBD1 (6 bases). Germline lookup yields CDR1 SNHLY and CDR2 FYNNEI. V lost 1 base, J lost 2 bases, and 11 bases lay in between. The CDR3 runs 15 residues. The CDR3 DNA follows: TGTGCCAGCAGTGAAGGTGGACAGCAAAACTATGGCTACACCTTC. This codes for CASSEGGQQNYGYTF.

This clonotype was detected only a few times. This chain joins TRBV7-9 and TRBJ2-1; TRBD2 matches 12 bases. From germline, CDR1 is SEHNR and CDR2 FQNEAQ (reference sequence). J lost 5 bases, V lost 1 base, and 6 bases had no gene match. The CDR3 runs 17 residues. CDR3 sequence: CASSLGTLAGGDNEQFF. The CDR3 DNA is TGTGCCAGCAGCTTAGGAACTCTAGCGGGAGGGGACAATGAGCAGTTCTTC.

This clonotype was observed at least ten times. In nucleotides, the CDR3 is TGTGCCAGTGCCACGGGACCTTCCAAGCAGTATTTT. It codes for CASATGPSKQYF. V usage is TRBV19 and J usage is TRBJ2-3; the D gene could be TRBD1 or TRBD2 (5 bases each). Looked up from germline, CDR1 is LNHDA and CDR2 is SQIVND (reference sequence). V was clipped by 8 bases and J by 11 bases, with 17 bases between them. This CDR3 is 12 amino acids long.

Details on this clonotype: The junction departs from the called germline gene at one end, perhaps through a read error. The chain combines TRBV9 with TRBJ2-1; no firm D call. CDR1 SGDLS and CDR2 YYNGEE come from the germline V gene. The CDR3 runs to 13 residues. CDR3 amino acids: CASSSVDDNEEFF. The CDR3 nucleotides read TGTGCCAGCAGCTCCGTGGATGATAATGAGGAGTTCTTC.

The chain uses TRBV11-3 and TRBJ2-5; 12 bases are shared with TRBD2. V shed 1 base, J shed 3 bases, and the junction held 6 bases outside the gene matches. The CDR3 totals 17 residues. Germline CDR1 is SGHNT and CDR2 is YENEEA. CDR3 sequence (DNA): TGTGCCAGCAGCTTAGGTGCGACTAGCGGGGGCGAAGAGACCCAGTACTTC. Its translation is CASSLGATSGGEETQYF.

This clonotype was picked up many times. The V and J genes are TRBV28 and TRBJ2-3; a weak D match, TRBD2 (5 bases). The ends were cut back, 6 bases at V and 15 bases at J, with 19 bases in the middle. CDR3 length: 12 amino acids. Germline loops: CDR1 MDHEN, CDR2 SYDVKM. CDR3 nucleotide sequence: TGTGCCAGCAGAACCGGGATCTCCCTTTTTTATTTT. This sequence encodes CASRTGISLFYF.

This clonotype has ten or more counts. The chain recombines TRBV6-1 with TRBJ2-6; D remains unclear. V was pared by 11 bases and J by 5 bases, with 10 bases between. The CDR3 extends over 12 amino acids. CDR1 MNHNS and CDR2 SASEGT come from the germline V gene. CDR3 sequence (DNA): TGTGCCTATTCACTAAGGGCCAACGTCCTGACTTTC. It specifies CAYSLRANVLTF.